This T cell receptor beta chain originates from a study of blood T cell repertoires in COVID-19 (dated by TCRdb to 2019 to 2021). About the study as a whole: Samples covering the acute and convalescent phases of COVID-19 were provided by collaborators in the United States, Italy and Spain. The prospective study material was composed of cDNA or gDNA derived from T cells, B-cell-depleted T cells, or PBMCs. Subjects who had been exposed to COVID-19, were actively infected with it, or had recovered from it provided the deeply sampled blood TCRbeta repertoires that made up the dataset. The repertoires were released in a freely available public database intended as a resource for research on the immune response to SARS-CoV-2. The samples were drawn from two sources: the first 160 participants of the ongoing ImmuneRACE study, and fewer than 1,500 subjects contributed by 6 global collaborators. Nearly every sample came with metadata listing a de-identified subject ID, COVID-19 status, age in years and sex. HLA class I and class II types, where available, came from metadata supplied by the sample provider rather than from assay-based typing. Paper-wide results and their limitations: The quantity of clinical and demographic metadata differed by source and by participant and was supplied without curation.

Points on this clone: No cognate antigen has been identified for it. No base quality values were provided; no much bigger clone lies one nucleotide off.

The V end gives up 8 bases and the J end 6 bases, leaving 14 bases in the junction not matched to a gene. The CDR3 numbers 15 residues from cysteine through phenylalanine. Only the CDR3 DNA stays, 45 bases, in frame from base 1. Sequences KGHSH (CDR1) and LQKENI (CDR2) are obtained from the germline V gene. Each collaborating institution followed its own protocols to collect whole blood in K2EDTA tubes. For TCRbeta analysis, collaborators shipped samples in one of three forms: frozen whole blood, isolated PBMCs, or DNA extracted from either of those sample types. TCRbeta CDR3 regions were amplified from genomic DNA by means of the immunoSEQ Assay, a bias-controlled multiplex PCR. Per the authors' processing: Within the assay, amplification of reference gene primers was used to estimate how many nucleated cells each sample contained. Sequence reads were collapsed and filtered to measure the absolute abundance of every unique TCRbeta CDR3 rearrangement. For each sample, productive Simpson clonality was calculated by taking the square root of Simpson's diversity index across productive rearrangements. In its TCRdb copy, this immuneACCESS table keeps in-frame sequences only and misses some clones. Where compared with another copy, unresolved V genes explain less than half of these, and the others have no known cause. The V and J calls and clone size were taken over from that table, and D and trimming were inferred from the DNA. Counted in this sample were more than 95,000 clones; over 55% of them appeared once. The ten largest clones add up to approximately 2% of the sample.

Sequenced input: peripheral blood. The sequence was obtained from a woman aged 70-85 years with acute or convalescent COVID-19. This chain joins TRBV18 to TRBJ1-1; the junction holds 8 bases that match TRBD1. The encoded CDR3 is CASQRERQGASEAFF. The nucleotides read TGTGCCAGCCAACGGGAGAGGCAGGGGGCTTCTGAAGCTTTCTTT.